This T cell receptor (beta chain) was captured in a study of radiation and T cells in renal cell carcinoma. Study-wide background: Nephrectomy followed 15 Gy stereotactic body radiation by 4 weeks. The study's findings and limits: Top tumor clonotypes rose in blood 2 weeks post-radiation, then contracted. Pretreatment tumor biopsies were lacking, so baseline clonotypes are unknown.

The time point: baseline pretreatment blood. Indicated treatment: 15 Gy SBRT to primary tumor, nephrectomy 4 weeks later. After SBRT, blood was collected at 2 and 4 weeks, plus baseline. A single count supports this clone. Its specificity is unknown. The table came from immunoSEQ multiplex PCR; TCRdb's copy has only in-frame clones and leaves some out. Of roughly 100,000 clones detected, approximately 86% appear once; the ten largest clones hold approximately 7.9%. The V end was cut by 0 bases, the J end by 5 bases, with 13 bases between. The CDR3 is 15 residues long. The V gene's germline CDR1 is SGHRS and CDR2 YFSETQ.

The material sequenced was blood, taken from a patient whose treatment included radiotherapy and nephrectomy. This clonotype originated in a man aged 50 to 60 with renal cell carcinoma. The gene calls are TRBV5-1 and TRBJ2-3; D is unresolved. This CDR3 reads CASSLDATGGDTQYF. CDR3 sequence (DNA): TGCGCCAGCAGCTTGGATGCGACTGGCGGAGATACGCAGTATTTT. The full variable domain, completed using reference TRBV5-1 and TRBJ2-3, is KAGVTQTPRYLIKTRGQQVTLSCSPISGHRSVSWYQQTPGQGLQFLFEYFSETQRNKGNFPGRFSGRQFSNSRSEMNVSTLELGDSALYLCASSLDATGGDTQYFGPGTRLTVL.